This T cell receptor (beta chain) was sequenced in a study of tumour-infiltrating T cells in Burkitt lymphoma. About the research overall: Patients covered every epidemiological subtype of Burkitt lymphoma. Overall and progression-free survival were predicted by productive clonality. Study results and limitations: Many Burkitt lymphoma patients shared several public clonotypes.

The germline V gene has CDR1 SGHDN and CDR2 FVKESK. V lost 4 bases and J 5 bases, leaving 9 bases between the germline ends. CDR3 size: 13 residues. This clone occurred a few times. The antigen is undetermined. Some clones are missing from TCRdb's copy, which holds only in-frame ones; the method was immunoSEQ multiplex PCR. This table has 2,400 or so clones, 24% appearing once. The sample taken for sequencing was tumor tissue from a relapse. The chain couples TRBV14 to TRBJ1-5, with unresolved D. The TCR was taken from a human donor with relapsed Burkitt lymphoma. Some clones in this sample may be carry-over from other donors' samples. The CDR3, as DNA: TGTGCCAGCAGCCTAAGATCGTATCAGCCCCAGCATTTT. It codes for CASSLRSYQPQHF.